One sample yielded the 29 T cell receptor beta chains listed below, sequenced in a study of T cell repertoires in cytomegalovirus infection. Their cognate antigens are unknown. TCRdb reanalysed the reads using MiXCR and keeps one entry per CDR3 protein. The table includes around 71,000 distinct CDR3 sequences, 20% detected once. The sequenced sample was CD8+ T cells from cultured PBMCs, obtained from culture after CMV antigen stimulation. These receptors were taken from a human donor in good health (CMV status not recorded). Some clones in this sample may be carry-over from other donors' samples.

The chain combines TRBV4-2 with TRBJ1-2, with TRBD1 matching over 7 bases. V was pared by 0 bases and J by 4 bases, with 2 bases of the junction left unmatched. Germline CDR1 is LGHNA and CDR2 is YNFKEQ. CDR3 length equals 14 residues. Written as DNA, the CDR3 is TGTGCCAGCAGCCAAGACGGGGACAGCTATGGCTACACCTTC. It codes for CASSQDGDSYGYTF.

To note about this clonotype: The germline gene is not matched at one end of the junction; a read error may be the cause. The J gene is TRBJ1-2, the V gene TRBV27; D gene unclear. CDR3 length: 21 amino acids. The V gene's germline CDR1 is MNHEY and CDR2 SMNVEV (reference sequence). The DNA of the CDR3 is TGTGCCAGCATTCAAACCCCTCCACCAGCGCTTCGACTGAGAGCTAACTATGGCTTCACCTTC. Translated, it gives CASIQTPPPALRLRANYGFTF.

The table lists this clonotype with a few counts. The chain is built from TRBV7-2 and TRBJ2-7; perhaps D is TRBD1 or TRBD2 (5 bases each). Germline CDR1 SGHTA, CDR2 FQGNSA. This CDR3 contains 14 residues. Trimming left V 3 bases short and J 6 bases short, with 15 bases between. In nucleotides, the CDR3 is TGTGCCAGCAGCTTTAGGGACGGTTTCGTCGAGCAGTACTTC. Its protein product is CASSFRDGFVEQYF. The full variable domain, with the rest looked up from reference TRBV7-2 and TRBJ2-7, is GAGVSQSPSNKVTEKGKDVELRCDPISGHTALYWYRQSLGQGLEFLIYFQGNSAPDKSGLPSDRFSAERTGGSVSTLTIQRTQQEDSAVYLCASSFRDGFVEQYFGPGTRLTVT.

This clonotype was recorded a few times. The V and J genes are TRBV28 and TRBJ1-1, with 8 bases aligning to TRBD1. The germline V gene encodes CDR1 MDHEN and CDR2 SYDVKM. The CDR3 consists of 15 residues. J gave up 1 base and V 8 bases, and 9 bases lay outside the gene matches. The CDR3 here is CASARGTGPNTEAFF. The CDR3, as DNA: TGTGCCAGCGCCCGGGGGACAGGACCGAACACTGAAGCTTTCTTT.

This clonotype was seen more than once but under ten times. This chain joins TRBV7-9 and TRBJ1-4, with TRBD1 as a possible D gene (6 bases). The germline V and J ends were trimmed by 5 bases and 8 bases, with 15 bases remaining between them. The CDR3 runs 14 residues. Germline values: CDR1 SEHNR, CDR2 FQNEAQ (reference sequence). The DNA of the CDR3 is TGTGCCAGCAGCCCTCAGGGGCCGAGGGAAAAACTGTTTTTT. Amino acid sequence: CASSPQGPREKLFF.

The rearrangement links TRBV7-2 to TRBJ2-2; D ambiguous. Germline CDR1 is SGHTA and CDR2 is FQGNSA. The CDR3 length is 15 residues. V lost 6 bases, J lost 4 bases, and 15 bases lay in between. CDR3 in amino acids: CASSSPDLATGELFF. CDR3 DNA sequence: TGTGCCAGCAGTTCTCCCGACTTAGCCACCGGGGAGCTGTTTTTT.

V gene TRBV12-3 or TRBV12-4 combines with J gene TRBJ1-1; the D gene is possibly TRBD1 (6 bases). Trimming cost V 6 bases and J 6 bases, with 20 bases left between them. The CDR3 consists of 15 residues. The CDR3, as DNA: TGTGCCAGCAGGCCCCACACAGGGTTCGTCGCTGAAGCTTTCTTT. It codes for CASRPHTGFVAEAFF.

This sequence joins TRBV6-5 and TRBJ2-2, with D hard to call. This CDR3 is built from 15 residues. Germline V gives CDR1 MNHEY, CDR2 SVGAGI. Trimming pared 7 bases from V and 4 bases from J, leaving 16 bases between. CDR3 sequence: CASTTPSWATGELFF. The CDR3 DNA sequence: TGTGCCAGCACTACCCCTTCATGGGCCACCGGGGAGCTGTTTTTT.

The chain couples TRBV7-2 to TRBJ2-7; 12 nucleotides line up with TRBD1. The trim removed 7 bases at V and 9 bases at J, leaving 10 bases unmatched. CDR3 length: 14 amino acids. CDR1 is SGHTA and CDR2 is FQGNSA in the germline V gene. This CDR3 is CASTPGTGGAVQYF. The CDR3 nucleotides read TGTGCCAGCACCCCCGGGACAGGGGGCGCAGTGCAGTACTTC. Full variable domain (missing parts from reference TRBV7-2 and TRBJ2-7): GAGVSQSPSNKVTEKGKDVELRCDPISGHTALYWYRQSLGQGLEFLIYFQGNSAPDKSGLPSDRFSAERTGGSVSTLTIQRTQQEDSAVYLCASTPGTGGAVQYFGPGTRLTVT.

This clonotype has at least ten counts. CDR3 bases: TGCGCCAGCAGCCAAGTTCGGGGGAATGAGCAGTTCTTC. Amino acid sequence: CASSQVRGNEQFF. The chain is built from TRBV4-3 and TRBJ2-1; D might be TRBD2 (6 bases). V was pared by 1 base and J by 7 bases, with 8 bases between. CDR3 length: 13 amino acids. Looked up from germline, CDR1 is LGHNA and CDR2 is YSLEER.

The table lists this clonotype with a few counts. This sequence joins TRBV7-2 and TRBJ2-2; a possible D gene is TRBD2 (6 bases). Germline loops: CDR1 SGHTA, CDR2 FQGNSA. The CDR3 consists of 15 residues. Trimming pared 2 bases from V and 4 bases from J, leaving 11 bases between. In nucleotides, the CDR3 is TGTGCCAGCAGCTTACGGGGGACCGCCACCGGGGAGCTGTTTTTT. Its translation: CASSLRGTATGELFF.

The chain joins TRBV7-9 to TRBJ2-1, with a tentative D call TRBD2 (7 bases). The CDR3 has 15 residues. V was pared by 4 bases and J by 6 bases, with 16 bases between. Germline V gene data show CDR1 as SEHNR and CDR2 as FQNEAQ (reference sequence). The CDR3 nucleotides are TGTGCCAGCAGCTCGACGAGGGGGGGCTCCAATGAGCAGTTCTTC. Translating it yields CASSSTRGGSNEQFF.

In this sample, this clonotype is large (0.1 to 1%). This sequence joins TRBV7-9 and TRBJ1-6, with a weak D call TRBD1 (5 bases). Germline V gene sequence: CDR1 SEHNR, CDR2 FQNEAQ (reference sequence). Trimming cost V 4 bases and J 10 bases, with 23 bases left between them. The length of the CDR3 is 17 residues. CDR3 sequence reads: CASSSHDMGGGRSPLHF. The CDR3 nucleotides read TGTGCCAGCAGCTCCCACGATATGGGCGGGGGACGGTCACCCCTCCACTTT.

The CDR3 DNA is TGTGCCAGCTCACCAGGGCTGGGTGAGACCCAGTACTTC. This encodes CASSPGLGETQYF. V and J are TRBV18 and TRBJ2-5; D gene unclear. Germline V gene sequence: CDR1 KGHSH, CDR2 LQKENI. The CDR3 has 13 amino acids. V lost 2 bases and J 5 bases, leaving 9 bases between the germline ends.

V and J are TRBV5-5 and TRBJ1-5, with D perhaps matching TRBD1 (6 bases). Germline V gene data show CDR1 as SGHKS and CDR2 as YYEKEE (reference sequence). V gave up 7 bases and J gave up 0 bases, with 14 bases separating them. This CDR3 comprises 15 residues. CDR3 coding DNA: TGTGCCAGCCAGAAGGGGGATTATAGCAATCAGCCCCAGCATTTT. It encodes CASQKGDYSNQPQHF.

The rearrangement uses TRBV9 and TRBJ1-2; weak D call: TRBD1 (6 bases). The CDR3 has 15 residues. Germline CDR1 and CDR2: SGDLS and YYNGEE. V was cut by 2 bases and J by 0 bases, with 11 bases left in between. The CDR3 bases are TGTGCCAGCAGCGTCGGACAGCAACCTAACTATGGCTACACCTTC. Its translation is CASSVGQQPNYGYTF.

This clonotype occurred a few times. The V call is TRBV12-3 or TRBV12-4, the J call TRBJ2-7; D uncertain. V lost 5 bases and J 4 bases, leaving 9 bases between the germline ends. The CDR3 has 12 amino acids. The CDR3 DNA reads as TGTGCCAGCAGTCCCGCACGGTACGAGCAGTACTTC. Translating it yields CASSPARYEQYF.

The rearrangement joins TRBV2 to TRBJ2-5; D call uncertain. This CDR3 spans 16 amino acids. The V end lost 2 bases, the J end lost 4 bases, and 17 bases lay between the germline ends. Germline assignment: CDR1 SNHLY and CDR2 FYNNEI. CDR3: CASSEISRSLGETQYF. CDR3 nucleotide sequence: TGTGCCAGCAGTGAAATTTCAAGGTCCCTAGGAGAGACCCAGTACTTC. The variable domain in full, completed from reference TRBV2 and TRBJ2-5, reads EPEVTQTPSHQVTQMGQEVILRCVPISNHLYFYWYRQILGQKVEFLVSFYNNEISEKSEIFDDQFSVERPDGSNFTLKIRSTKLEDSAMYFCASSEISRSLGETQYFGPGTRLLVL.

The chain is built from TRBV7-9 and TRBJ2-7; the D is unclear. Trimming removed 8 bases at V and 5 bases at J, with 19 bases between. This CDR3 has 14 residues. Germline CDR1 SEHNR, CDR2 FQNEAQ (reference sequence). CDR3 sequence (DNA): TGTGCCAGCTCCCAGGAAAGCATTAGAGACGAGCAGTACTTC. As protein: CASSQESIRDEQYF. The full variable domain, in which reference TRBV7-9 and TRBJ2-7 provide the parts outside the CDR3, is DTGVSQNPRHKITKRGQNVTFRCDPISEHNRLYWYRQTLGQGPEFLTYFQNEAQLEKSRLLSDRFSAERPKGSFSTLEIQRTEQGDSAMYLCASSQESIRDEQYFGPGTRLTVT.

This chain's CDR3 is CASSPRATGSWNPSNQPQHF. The CDR3 DNA sequence: TGTGCCAGCAGTCCCCGGGCAACAGGGAGTTGGAACCCCAGCAATCAGCCCCAGCATTTT. The V gene is TRBV6-1, the J gene TRBJ1-5; tentative D call: TRBD1 (6 bases). V was clipped by 5 bases and J by 1 base, with 27 bases between them. CDR1 and CDR2 from the germline V gene are MNHNS and SASEGT. The CDR3 is 20 residues long.

This clonotype was seen once. CDR3 sequence: CASSWAGSGANVLTF. CDR3 coding DNA: TGTGCCAGCAGCTGGGCAGGCTCTGGGGCCAACGTCCTGACTTTC. The chain employs TRBV7-9 and TRBJ2-6; no clear D gene. Trimming removed 4 bases at V and 0 bases at J, with 7 bases between. Germline values: CDR1 SEHNR, CDR2 FQNEAQ (reference sequence). This CDR3 is 15 amino acids long. Filled out from reference TRBV7-9 and TRBJ2-6, the complete variable domain reads DTGVSQNPRHKITKRGQNVTFRCDPISEHNRLYWYRQTLGQGPEFLTYFQNEAQLEKSRLLSDRFSAERPKGSFSTLEIQRTEQGDSAMYLCASSWAGSGANVLTFGAGSRLTVL.

The V gene is TRBV7-8, the J gene TRBJ2-3; D unclear. The V end lost 5 bases, the J end lost 2 bases, and 17 bases lay between the germline ends. The CDR3 runs to 16 residues. CDR1 is SGHVS, CDR2 FQNEAQ, per germline. CDR3 amino acids: CASSLDRRRFTDTQYF. CDR3 nucleotide sequence: TGTGCCAGCAGCCTGGACCGGCGGCGGTTCACAGATACGCAGTATTTT.

This sequence joins TRBV2 and TRBJ2-7; D gene unclear. This CDR3 comprises 10 residues. With 9 bases removed from V and 7 bases from J, the gap between germline ends came to 10 bases. Germline CDR1 SNHLY, CDR2 FYNNEI. Here the CDR3 DNA reads TGTGCCAGTCAAAGTGTGGAGCAGTACTTC. It is translated as CASQSVEQYF.

This clonotype was seen a few times. The gene calls are TRBV6-1 and TRBJ1-1; the D is unclear. Trimming shortened V by 3 bases and J by 2 bases, and 13 bases separated the two germline ends. CDR1 and CDR2 from the germline V gene are MNHNS and SASEGT. The CDR3 covers 15 residues. The CDR3 protein is CASSDLRVINTEAFF. The CDR3 region has the DNA TGTGCCAGCAGTGACCTTAGGGTAATCAACACTGAAGCTTTCTTT.

The chain uses TRBV19 and TRBJ2-3; D tentatively reads TRBD1 or TRBD2 (5 bases each). This CDR3 comprises 16 residues. Trimming took 1 base from V and 5 from J, leaving 16 bases between them. Germline assignment: CDR1 LNHDA and CDR2 SQIVND (reference sequence). For the CDR3, the DNA is TGTGCCAGTAGTATAGGTGGACCCCGGGGACGAGATACGCAGTATTTT. Its protein product is CASSIGGPRGRDTQYF.

The V call is TRBV7-9, the J call TRBJ1-1; a possible D gene is TRBD1 (5 bases). The germline V gene encodes CDR1 SEHNR and CDR2 FQNEAQ (reference sequence). Trimming took 1 base from V and 0 from J, leaving 18 bases between them. CDR3 size: 18 residues. As DNA, the CDR3 is TGTGCCAGCAGCTTAGGCGGTAACTCAGGGTGGTTGAACACTGAAGCTTTCTTT. It is translated as CASSLGGNSGWLNTEAFF.

The rearrangement links TRBV12-3 or TRBV12-4 to TRBJ1-5; D possibly corresponds to TRBD1 (5 bases). V lost 6 bases, J lost 7 bases, and 16 bases lay in between. The CDR3 sequence is 14 residues long. CDR3 sequence reads: CASSPTEARQPQHF. The CDR3 DNA is TGTGCCAGCAGCCCGACAGAGGCCAGGCAGCCCCAGCATTTT.

This clonotype has more than one count but fewer than ten. This chain uses TRBV27 with TRBJ1-6; D may be TRBD1 (5 bases). V gave up 7 bases and J gave up 10 bases, with 23 bases separating them. Germline V gene data show CDR1 as MNHEY and CDR2 as SMNVEV (reference sequence). This CDR3 contains 16 residues. CDR3 sequence reads: CASTPSLGGVGSPLHF. The CDR3 DNA is TGTGCCAGCACCCCATCTCTGGGAGGGGTTGGGTCACCCCTCCACTTT.

This clonotype was detected a few times. The gene calls are TRBV4-3 and TRBJ2-3, with TRBD2 identical over 7 bases. V lost 0 bases to trimming and J lost 4 bases; unmatched junction nucleotides: 7. Germline lookup yields CDR1 LGHNA and CDR2 YSLEER. This CDR3 has 16 amino acids. Here the CDR3 reads CASSQDPSGEPDTQYF. The CDR3 DNA follows: TGCGCCAGCAGCCAAGATCCCAGCGGGGAGCCAGATACGCAGTATTTT.